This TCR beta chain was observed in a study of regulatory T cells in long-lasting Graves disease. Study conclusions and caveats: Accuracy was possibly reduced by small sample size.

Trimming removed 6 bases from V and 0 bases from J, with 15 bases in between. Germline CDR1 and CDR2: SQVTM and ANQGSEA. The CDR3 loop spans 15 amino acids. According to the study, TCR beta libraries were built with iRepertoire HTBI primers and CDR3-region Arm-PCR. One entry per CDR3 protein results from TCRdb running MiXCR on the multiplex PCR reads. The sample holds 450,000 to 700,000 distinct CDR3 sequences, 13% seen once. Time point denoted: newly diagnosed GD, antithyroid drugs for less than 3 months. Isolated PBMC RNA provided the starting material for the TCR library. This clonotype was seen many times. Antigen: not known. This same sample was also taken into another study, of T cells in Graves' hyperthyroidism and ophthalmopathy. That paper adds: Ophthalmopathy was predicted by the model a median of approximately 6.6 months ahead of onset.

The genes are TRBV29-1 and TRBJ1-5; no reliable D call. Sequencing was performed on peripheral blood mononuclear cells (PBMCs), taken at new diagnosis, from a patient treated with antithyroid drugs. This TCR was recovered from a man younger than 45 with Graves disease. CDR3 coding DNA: TGCAGCGTCACCGATAGCCTGTATAGCAATCAGCCCCAGCATTTT. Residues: CSVTDSLYSNQPQHF.